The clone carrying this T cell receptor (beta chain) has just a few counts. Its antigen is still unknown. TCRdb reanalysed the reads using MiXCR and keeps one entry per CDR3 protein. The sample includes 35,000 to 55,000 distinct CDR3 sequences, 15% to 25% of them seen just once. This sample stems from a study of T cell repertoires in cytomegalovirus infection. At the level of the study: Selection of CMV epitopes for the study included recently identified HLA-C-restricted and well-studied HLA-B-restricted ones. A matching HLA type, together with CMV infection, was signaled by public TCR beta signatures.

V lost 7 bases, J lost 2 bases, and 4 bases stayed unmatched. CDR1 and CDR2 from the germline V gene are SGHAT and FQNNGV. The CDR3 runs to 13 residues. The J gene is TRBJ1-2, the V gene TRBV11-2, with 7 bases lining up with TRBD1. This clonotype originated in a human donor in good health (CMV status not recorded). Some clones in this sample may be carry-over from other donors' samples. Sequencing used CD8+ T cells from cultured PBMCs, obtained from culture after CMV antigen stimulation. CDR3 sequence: CASKSTGNYGYTF. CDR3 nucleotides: TGTGCCAGCAAGTCGACAGGGAACTATGGCTACACCTTC.